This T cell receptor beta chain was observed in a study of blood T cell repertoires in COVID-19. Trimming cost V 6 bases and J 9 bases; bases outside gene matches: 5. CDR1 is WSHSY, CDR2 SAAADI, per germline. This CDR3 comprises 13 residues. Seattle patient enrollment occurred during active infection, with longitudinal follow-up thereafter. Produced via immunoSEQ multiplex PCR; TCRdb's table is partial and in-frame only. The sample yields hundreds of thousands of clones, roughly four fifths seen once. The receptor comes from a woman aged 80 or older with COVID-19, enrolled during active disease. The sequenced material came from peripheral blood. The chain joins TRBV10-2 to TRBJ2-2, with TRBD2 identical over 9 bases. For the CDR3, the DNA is TGCGCCAGCAGCGTCGGGACTAGCTGGGAGCTGTTTTTT. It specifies CASSVGTSWELFF.